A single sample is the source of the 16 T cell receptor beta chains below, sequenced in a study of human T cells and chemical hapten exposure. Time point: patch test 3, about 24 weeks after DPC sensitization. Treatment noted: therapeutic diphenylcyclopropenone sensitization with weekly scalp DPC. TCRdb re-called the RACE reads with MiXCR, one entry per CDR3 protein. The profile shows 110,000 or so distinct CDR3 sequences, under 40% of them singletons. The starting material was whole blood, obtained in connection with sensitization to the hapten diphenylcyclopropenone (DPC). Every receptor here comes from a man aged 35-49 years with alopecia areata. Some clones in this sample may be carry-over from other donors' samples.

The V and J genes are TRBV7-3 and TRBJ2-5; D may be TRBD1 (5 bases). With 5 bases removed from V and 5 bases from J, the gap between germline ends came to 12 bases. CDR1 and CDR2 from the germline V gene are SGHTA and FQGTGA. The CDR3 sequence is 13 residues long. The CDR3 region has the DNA TGTGCCAGCAGCCTGGGGCCCGAGGAGACCCAGTACTTC. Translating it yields CASSLGPEETQYF.

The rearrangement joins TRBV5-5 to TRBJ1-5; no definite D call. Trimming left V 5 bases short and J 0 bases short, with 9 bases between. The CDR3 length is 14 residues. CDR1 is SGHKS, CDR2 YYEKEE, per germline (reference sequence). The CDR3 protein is CASSFSHSNQPQHF. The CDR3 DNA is TGTGCCAGCAGTTTCAGTCATAGCAATCAGCCCCAGCATTTT.

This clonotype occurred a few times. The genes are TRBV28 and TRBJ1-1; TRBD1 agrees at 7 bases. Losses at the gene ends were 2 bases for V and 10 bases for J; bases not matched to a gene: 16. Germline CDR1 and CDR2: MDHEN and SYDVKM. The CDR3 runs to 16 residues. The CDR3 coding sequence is TGTGCCAGCAGTTTACGAACGCCGGACAGGAGTCCTGGAGCTTTCTTT. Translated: CASSLRTPDRSPGAFF.

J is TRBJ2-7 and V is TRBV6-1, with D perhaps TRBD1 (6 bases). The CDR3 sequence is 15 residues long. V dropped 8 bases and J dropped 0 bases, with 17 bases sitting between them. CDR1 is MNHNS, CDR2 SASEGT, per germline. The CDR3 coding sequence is TGTGCCAGCGCTCAGGGGCGGTTGAGCTCCTACGAGCAGTACGTC. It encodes CASAQGRLSSYEQYV.

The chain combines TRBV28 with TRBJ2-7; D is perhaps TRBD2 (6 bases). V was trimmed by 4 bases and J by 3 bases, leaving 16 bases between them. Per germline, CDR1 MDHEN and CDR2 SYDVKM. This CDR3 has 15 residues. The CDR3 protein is CASSSTDYSGYEQYF. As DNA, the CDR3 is TGTGCCAGCAGTTCCACGGACTATAGTGGCTACGAGCAGTACTTC.

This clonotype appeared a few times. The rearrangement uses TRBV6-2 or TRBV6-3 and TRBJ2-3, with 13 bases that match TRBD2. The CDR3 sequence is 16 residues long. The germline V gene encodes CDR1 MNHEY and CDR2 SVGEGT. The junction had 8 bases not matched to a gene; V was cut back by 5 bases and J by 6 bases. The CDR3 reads CASSPRRTSGSDTQYF. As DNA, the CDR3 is TGTGCCAGCAGTCCCCGGAGGACTAGCGGGAGCGATACGCAGTATTTT.

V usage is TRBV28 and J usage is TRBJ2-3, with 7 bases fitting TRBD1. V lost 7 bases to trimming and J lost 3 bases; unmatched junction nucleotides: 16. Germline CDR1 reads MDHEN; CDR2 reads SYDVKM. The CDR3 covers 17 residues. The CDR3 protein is CASITGMAGGTTDTQYF. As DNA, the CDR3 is TGTGCCAGCATTACGGGGATGGCAGGGGGTACGACAGATACGCAGTATTTT.

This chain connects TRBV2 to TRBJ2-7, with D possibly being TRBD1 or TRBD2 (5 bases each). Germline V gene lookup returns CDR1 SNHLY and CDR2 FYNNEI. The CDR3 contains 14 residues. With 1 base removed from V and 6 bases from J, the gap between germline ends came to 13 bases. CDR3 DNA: TGTGCCAGCAGTGAAGAGGGACGAGCGGCCGAGCAGTACTTC. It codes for CASSEEGRAAEQYF.

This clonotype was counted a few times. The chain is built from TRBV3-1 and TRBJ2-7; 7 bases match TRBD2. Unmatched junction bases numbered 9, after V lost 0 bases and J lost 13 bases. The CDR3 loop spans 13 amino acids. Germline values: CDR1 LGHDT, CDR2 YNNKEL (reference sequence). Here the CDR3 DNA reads TGTGCCAGCAGCCAAGATCTAGCGGCAGGCTCATACTTC. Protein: CASSQDLAAGSYF.

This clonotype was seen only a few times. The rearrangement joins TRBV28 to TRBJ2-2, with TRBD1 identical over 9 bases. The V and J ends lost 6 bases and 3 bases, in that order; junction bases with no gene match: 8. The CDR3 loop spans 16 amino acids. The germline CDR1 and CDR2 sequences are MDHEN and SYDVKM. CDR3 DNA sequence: TGTGCCAGCAGAACCTCCGGGACAGGGTACACCGGGGAGCTGTTTTTT. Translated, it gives CASRTSGTGYTGELFF.

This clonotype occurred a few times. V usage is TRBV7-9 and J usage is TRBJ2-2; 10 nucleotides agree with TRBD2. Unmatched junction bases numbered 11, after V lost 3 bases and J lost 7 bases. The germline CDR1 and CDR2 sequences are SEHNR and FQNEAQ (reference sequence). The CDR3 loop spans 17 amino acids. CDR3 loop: CASSFRSLAGTRGELFF. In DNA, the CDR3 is TGTGCCAGCAGCTTCCGCTCACTAGCGGGAACTCGCGGGGAGCTGTTTTTT. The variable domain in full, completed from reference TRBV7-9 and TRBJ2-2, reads DTGVSQNPRHKITKRGQNVTFRCDPISEHNRLYWYRQTLGQGPEFLTYFQNEAQLEKSRLLSDRFSAERPKGSFSTLEIQRTEQGDSAMYLCASSFRSLAGTRGELFFGEGSRLTVL.

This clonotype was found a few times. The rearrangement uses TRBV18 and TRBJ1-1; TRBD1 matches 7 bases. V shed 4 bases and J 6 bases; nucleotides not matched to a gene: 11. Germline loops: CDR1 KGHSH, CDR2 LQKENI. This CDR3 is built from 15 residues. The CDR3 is CASSLSLTGLAEAFF. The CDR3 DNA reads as TGTGCCAGCTCACTCTCTCTGACAGGGTTGGCTGAAGCTTTCTTT.

This chain's CDR3 is CASSHRLAGVGQETQYF. The CDR3 nucleotides read TGTGCCAGCAGCCATCGTCTAGCGGGAGTAGGGCAAGAGACCCAGTACTTC. The chain is built from TRBV3-1 and TRBJ2-5; TRBD2 aligns across 10 bases. V shed 3 bases and J 2 bases; nucleotides not matched to a gene: 9. Germline V gene lookup returns CDR1 LGHDT and CDR2 YNNKEL (reference sequence). There are 17 residues in the CDR3.

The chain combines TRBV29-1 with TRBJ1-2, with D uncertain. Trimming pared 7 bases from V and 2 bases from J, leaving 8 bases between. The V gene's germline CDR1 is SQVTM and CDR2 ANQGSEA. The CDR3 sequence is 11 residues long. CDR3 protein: CSGQENYGYTF. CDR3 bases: TGCAGCGGGCAGGAAAACTATGGCTACACCTTC.

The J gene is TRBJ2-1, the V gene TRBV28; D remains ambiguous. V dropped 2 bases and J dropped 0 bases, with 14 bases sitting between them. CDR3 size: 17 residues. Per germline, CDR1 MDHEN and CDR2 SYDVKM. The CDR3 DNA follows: TGTGCCAGCAGTTTAGATCCTACAAGTAGCTCCTACAATGAGCAGTTCTTC. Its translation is CASSLDPTSSSYNEQFF.

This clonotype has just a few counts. DNA for the CDR3: TGTGCCAGCAGCGGGACTAGCGCGGAGGCAGATACGCAGTATTTT. Amino acid sequence: CASSGTSAEADTQYF. This chain uses TRBV5-6 with TRBJ2-3, with TRBD2 identical over 10 bases. Trimming cost V 4 bases and J 4 bases; bases outside gene matches: 6. Per germline, CDR1 SGHDT and CDR2 YYEEEE. This CDR3 contains 15 residues.